This T cell receptor (beta chain) was captured by sequencing in a study of shared clonotypes between healthy human individuals. Trimming shortened V by 7 bases and J by 1 base, and 11 bases separated the two germline ends. The CDR3 length is 12 residues. Germline CDR1 and CDR2: SQVTM and ANQGSEA. Using immunoSEQ multiplex PCR, the repertoire was profiled, and TCRdb retains in-frame clones only, with some absent. Of around 700,000 clones in the sample, roughly 94% are singletons; the top ten hold about 24%. Naive-designated CD8 cells lacked CD45RO, were positively enriched for CCR7, and omitted terminally differentiated effector memory CD45RA+ cells.

Sequencing was performed on naive CD8+ T cells sorted from blood. The chain employs TRBV29-1 and TRBJ2-7; possible D gene TRBD1, 6 bases. The source is a man aged 30 to 39 in good health. CDR3 bases: TGCAGCGCCGAGACAGGATCCTACGAGCAGTACTTC. This encodes CSAETGSYEQYF.